This T cell receptor (beta chain) was sequenced during a study of patients and donors after allogeneic stem cell transplantation (dated by TCRdb to the early 2020s). From cysteine to phenylalanine, the CDR3 is 16 amino acids long. Only CDR3 DNA is held: 48 bases, read in frame from base 1. The V end gives up 4 bases and the J end 3 bases, leaving 7 bases in the junction not matched to a gene. The germline V gene sets CDR1 to SGHTA and CDR2 to FQGNSA. The method behind the library was RT-PCR. Sequencing was performed on a NextSeq 550. TCRdb redid the processing of the public reads, applying fastp at Q25 and MiXCR, and retained in-frame beta chains. Rows with one shared CDR3 protein collapse into an entry with the most common genes and DNA. This sample lists about 400,000 distinct CDR3 sequences; approximately 16% were detected once. 6% to 8% of the sample comes from the top ten. This clonotype was counted between two and nine times. The antigen this receptor binds is unknown. Base-call qualities are not available, and no considerably larger clone is one nucleotide away.

This clonotype originated in a human donor who was either an allogeneic HSCT recipient or a stem cell or donor lymphocyte infusion donor (not recorded which). It is not recorded whose cells these are; they may come from a transplant donor. The rearrangement combines TRBV7-2 with TRBJ1-4, with TRBD1 identical over 8 junction bases. The sample comprised blood, either unsorted or a sorted T cell fraction (not recorded which). The sequenced DNA is TGTGCCAGCAGCTCGCAGGGGGCTTTAGCTAATGAAAAACTGTTTTTT. Its protein product is CASSSQGALANEKLFF.